These 30 T cell receptor beta chains came from one sample sequenced in a study of shared clonotypes between healthy human individuals. Measured with immunoSEQ multiplex PCR; TCRdb has only the in-frame clones, and not every one. Here the sample spans about 2.4 million clones, roughly nine tenths being singletons. The sample was naive CD4+ T cells sorted from blood. The subset denotes: CD45RA+ positively selected. The receptors stem from a man aged 18 to 29 in good health.

A word on this clone: Distinct nucleotide sequences in the sample also encode this CDR3. This chain joins TRBV15 and TRBJ2-4; D unresolved. V was clipped by 0 bases and J by 0 bases, with 6 bases between them. The germline V gene has CDR1 LNHNV and CDR2 YYDKDF (reference sequence). CDR3 length: 15 residues. The CDR3 spells CATSRDRLAKNIQYF. Here the CDR3 DNA reads TGTGCCACCAGCAGAGACAGGCTAGCCAAAAACATTCAGTACTTC.

V and J are TRBV19 and TRBJ2-4; D call uncertain. In germline, CDR1 is LNHDA, CDR2 SQIVND (reference sequence). Trimming stripped 3 bases from V and 3 bases from J, with 15 bases between. CDR3 length: 16 residues. This chain's CDR3 is CASSIPANKGKNIQYF. CDR3 sequence (DNA): TGTGCCAGTAGTATTCCAGCCAACAAAGGCAAAAACATTCAGTACTTC.

Concerning this clone itself: Other DNA variants within this sample encode the same CDR3. CDR3 sequence (DNA): TGTGCCAGCAGCTTGGGAGGGGGCTACACCTTC. This translates into CASSLGGGYTF. The chain has TRBV5-4 and TRBJ1-2; unclear D gene. Trimming left V 0 bases short and J 8 bases short, with 5 bases between. The CDR3 consists of 11 residues. Germline CDR1 SGHNT, CDR2 YYREEE (reference sequence).

The rearrangement uses TRBV7-8 and TRBJ1-6; 11 nucleotides agree with TRBD1. V was pared by 5 bases and J by 10 bases, with 7 bases of the junction left unmatched. Germline V gives CDR1 SGHVS, CDR2 FQNEAQ. The CDR3 runs to 15 residues. CDR3 amino acids: CASSPRTGGWSPLHF. Here the CDR3 DNA reads TGTGCCAGCAGCCCCAGGACAGGGGGCTGGTCACCCCTCCACTTT.

This clone was counted a single time. V is TRBV6-5 and J is TRBJ1-4, with D maybe TRBD1 (5 bases). Germline V gene data show CDR1 as MNHEY and CDR2 as SVGAGI. V was pared by 8 bases and J by 0 bases, with 10 bases between. The length of the CDR3 is 14 residues. The CDR3: CASARGSTNEKLFF. The CDR3 DNA follows: TGTGCCAGCGCGAGGGGTTCAACTAATGAAAAACTGTTTTTT.

The chain carries TRBV30 and TRBJ1-1; possibly TRBD1 for D (6 bases). Germline V CDR1 and CDR2: GTSNPN, SVGIG (reference sequence). V gave up 7 bases and J gave up 10 bases, with 19 bases separating them. The CDR3 loop spans 12 amino acids. The CDR3 nucleotides are TGTGCCTACCCGGGGAAACAGGGCGCAGCTTTCTTT. Translating it yields CAYPGKQGAAFF.

The chain uses TRBV18 and TRBJ1-5, with 9 bases fitting TRBD1. Germline trimming cut 0 bases from V and 6 bases from J; bases unmatched to any gene: 6. CDR3 length: 16 amino acids. Germline V gene lookup returns CDR1 KGHSH and CDR2 LQKENI. The DNA of the CDR3 is TGTGCCAGCTCACCACCCCGGACAGGGGAGGGTCAGCCCCAGCATTTT. Its protein is CASSPPRTGEGQPQHF.

The chain is built from TRBV5-1 and TRBJ2-1; D might be TRBD1 (5 bases). V gave up 5 bases and J gave up 0 bases, with 9 bases separating them. The CDR3 loop spans 14 amino acids. Germline V gene lookup returns CDR1 SGHRS and CDR2 YFSETQ. The CDR3 spells CASRQELSYNEQFF. CDR3 DNA: TGCGCCAGCAGACAGGAACTCTCCTACAATGAGCAGTTCTTC.

The chain couples TRBV11-2 to TRBJ1-2, with TRBD1 identical over 7 bases. V trimming: 5 bases; J trimming: 8 bases; junction bases outside the gene matches: 8. The CDR3 spans 13 residues. In germline, CDR1 is SGHAT, CDR2 FQNNGV. This chain's CDR3 is CASSPTGLNGYTF. As DNA, the CDR3 is TGTGCCAGCAGCCCGACAGGGTTGAACGGCTACACCTTC.

The chain carries TRBV10-3 and TRBJ2-6; weak D call: TRBD1 (6 bases). CDR1 is ENHRY and CDR2 is SYGVKD in the germline V gene. V was pared by 0 bases and J by 1 base, with 10 bases between. This CDR3 has 17 residues. CDR3 amino acids: CAISESGAYSGANVLTF. CDR3 nucleotide sequence: TGTGCCATCAGTGAGTCGGGGGCCTATTCTGGGGCCAACGTCCTGACTTTC.

For this clone: The sample carries other DNA sequences with the same CDR3. V is TRBV5-1 and J is TRBJ2-1; 7 bases match TRBD2. This CDR3 has 15 amino acids. Looked up from germline, CDR1 is SGHRS and CDR2 is YFSETQ. J was trimmed by 0 bases and V by 4 bases; bases with no gene match: 4. CDR3 coding DNA: TGCGCCAGCAGCCGGGACTATAGCTCCTACAATGAGCAGTTCTTC. Encoded protein: CASSRDYSSYNEQFF.

The gene calls are TRBV7-2 and TRBJ2-1; D could derive from TRBD1 or TRBD2 (5 bases each). Germline-derived CDR1 and CDR2 are SGHTA and FQGNSA. The CDR3 runs 19 residues. V was clipped by 1 base and J by 0 bases, with 19 bases between them. DNA for the CDR3: TGTGCCAGCAGCTTAGTTGGAGACGGGACCTCCATCTCCTACAATGAGCAGTTCTTC. Its translation: CASSLVGDGTSISYNEQFF.

The chain links TRBV6-1 to TRBJ2-5; no definite D call. The CDR3 totals 12 residues. Germline loops: CDR1 MNHNS, CDR2 SASEGT. V gave up 10 bases and J gave up 2 bases, with 11 bases separating them. The CDR3 DNA reads TGTGCCACCATCTGGGGACAAGAGACCCAGTACTTC. This sequence encodes CATIWGQETQYF.

This sequence joins TRBV6-5 and TRBJ1-1, with D uncertain. The CDR3 covers 11 residues. Germline-derived CDR1 and CDR2 are MNHEY and SVGAGI. The V and J ends lost 5 bases and 7 bases respectively, with 8 bases between them. The CDR3 loop reads CASSDRFEAFF. The CDR3 DNA reads TGTGCCAGCAGTGATCGATTTGAAGCTTTCTTT.

The rearrangement joins TRBV2 to TRBJ2-7; 9 bases fit TRBD1. The germline gives CDR1 SNHLY, CDR2 FYNNEI. Trimming removed 6 bases from V and 2 bases from J; junction bases left unmatched: 5. The CDR3 consists of 14 residues. The CDR3 loop is CASSPGTGPYEQYF. Written as DNA, the CDR3 is TGTGCCAGCAGCCCGGGGACAGGGCCCTACGAGCAGTACTTC.

This chain uses TRBV5-1 with TRBJ2-3; 8 bases are shared with TRBD1. The V gene end was trimmed by 0 bases and the J gene end by 2 bases; junction bases not matched to a gene: 5. The CDR3 spans 16 residues. Germline values: CDR1 SGHRS, CDR2 YFSETQ. The CDR3 DNA sequence: TGCGCCAGCAGCTTGGGTGGGACAGGAGCCACAGATACGCAGTATTTT. Residues: CASSLGGTGATDTQYF. The full variable domain, in which reference TRBV5-1 and TRBJ2-3 provide the parts outside the CDR3, is KAGVTQTPRYLIKTRGQQVTLSCSPISGHRSVSWYQQTPGQGLQFLFEYFSETQRNKGNFPGRFSGRQFSNSRSEMNVSTLELGDSALYLCASSLGGTGATDTQYFGPGTRLTVL.

The chain links TRBV2 to TRBJ1-5; TRBD1 matches 8 bases. The CDR3 runs to 15 residues. The germline V gene has CDR1 SNHLY and CDR2 FYNNEI. V shed 6 bases, J shed 3 bases, and the junction held 7 bases outside the gene matches. This CDR3 is CASRDRTGTNQPQHF. DNA for the CDR3: TGTGCCAGCAGGGATAGGACAGGGACCAATCAGCCCCAGCATTTT.

CDR3 DNA: TGTGCCAGCAGCTCACAGGCAGGGACTCTCCATCAGTACTTC. This codes for CASSSQAGTLHQYF. The chain has TRBV7-8 and TRBJ2-7; tentative D call: TRBD2 (6 bases). The CDR3 sequence is 14 residues long. V was trimmed by 4 bases and J by 10 bases, leaving 20 bases between them. Germline V gene data show CDR1 as SGHVS and CDR2 as FQNEAQ.

This chain connects TRBV5-6 to TRBJ2-5; 14 bases are a match to TRBD2. This CDR3 spans 15 amino acids. V gave up 4 bases and J gave up 3 bases; unmatched junction bases: 2. Looked up from germline, CDR1 is SGHDT and CDR2 is YYEEEE. The CDR3 nucleotides are TGTGCCAGCAGCCGACTAGCGGGAGGGGAAGAGACCCAGTACTTC. The encoded protein is CASSRLAGGEETQYF.

The V call is TRBV30, the J call TRBJ2-1; D remains ambiguous. V lost 2 bases to trimming and J lost 6 bases, with 8 bases between them. CDR1 and CDR2 (germline): GTSNPN, SVGIG (reference sequence). The CDR3 has 12 amino acids. The CDR3 DNA is TGTGCCTGGAGTCTCCATCCCAATGAGCAGTTCTTC. Its protein is CAWSLHPNEQFF.

For this clone: The same CDR3 also results from other DNA sequences found in this sample. V is TRBV5-1 and J is TRBJ2-1; a weak D match, TRBD2 (6 bases). The V gene's germline CDR1 is SGHRS and CDR2 YFSETQ. The germline V and J ends were trimmed by 0 bases and 0 bases, with 10 bases remaining between them. This CDR3 has 16 amino acids. DNA of the CDR3: TGCGCCAGCAGCTTGGCCGGGGGAAGCTCCTACAATGAGCAGTTCTTC. Protein product: CASSLAGGSSYNEQFF.

This clone occurred a few times. The chain combines TRBV4-3 with TRBJ2-2; D is unclear. Trimming took 6 bases from V and 5 from J, leaving 7 bases between them. The CDR3 runs 12 residues. Germline values: CDR1 LGHNA, CDR2 YSLEER. CDR3 loop: CASSHITGELFF. As DNA, the CDR3 is TGCGCCAGCAGTCACATTACCGGGGAGCTGTTTTTT.

V and J are TRBV21-1 and TRBJ2-7; the table gives TRBD1 as D, unverified against the DNA. TRBV21-1 is recorded as a pseudogene. This CDR3 has 18 amino acids. The CDR3 region has the DNA TGTGCCAGCAGCAAAAGAGAGGGGCCCCCGGGACAGAACTACGAGCAGTACTTC. Translated: CASSKREGPPGQNYEQYF.

V and J are TRBV30 and TRBJ1-1; D unresolved. The germline V gene has CDR1 GTSNPN and CDR2 SVGIG (reference sequence). The CDR3 runs 14 residues. V lost 0 bases to trimming and J lost 6 bases, with 14 bases between them. The CDR3, as DNA: TGTGCCTGGAGTGTTAGAAGAGCCGTCCCTGAAGCTTTCTTT. Translating gives CAWSVRRAVPEAFF.

The chain has TRBV19 and TRBJ1-5; weak D call: TRBD1 (5 bases). V lost 5 bases and J lost 0, with 14 bases in between. Germline V gene data show CDR1 as LNHDA and CDR2 as SQIVND (reference sequence). This CDR3 region has 16 residues. As DNA, the CDR3 is TGTGCCAGTAGTTTAATGGACAAAGGTAGCAATCAGCCCCAGCATTTT. Residues: CASSLMDKGSNQPQHF.

The chain uses TRBV2 and TRBJ1-1; D gene uncertain. Germline V gene lookup returns CDR1 SNHLY and CDR2 FYNNEI. The CDR3 consists of 15 residues. Trimming left V 2 bases short and J 7 bases short, with 17 bases between. This CDR3 is CASSETQLSLSEAFF. CDR3 bases: TGTGCCAGCAGTGAAACCCAGCTATCTCTTAGTGAAGCTTTCTTT.

The V call is TRBV30, the J call TRBJ2-3; D call uncertain. Trimming stripped 1 base from V and 0 bases from J, with 11 bases between. CDR3 length: 15 amino acids. Per the germline V gene, CDR1 is GTSNPN and CDR2 is SVGIG (reference sequence). The CDR3 loop reads CAWSGAPTSTDTQYF. The CDR3 DNA reads as TGTGCCTGGAGTGGGGCACCTACTAGCACAGATACGCAGTATTTT.

The chain joins TRBV30 to TRBJ1-4, with D perhaps matching TRBD1 (5 bases). The CDR3 consists of 12 residues. V lost 3 bases, J lost 6 bases, and 8 bases lay in between. Germline CDR1 and CDR2: GTSNPN and SVGIG (reference sequence). CDR3 sequence reads: CAWSGRDEKLFF. For the CDR3, the DNA is TGTGCCTGGAGCGGCAGGGATGAAAAACTGTTTTTT. The full variable domain, in which reference TRBV30 and TRBJ1-4 provide the parts outside the CDR3, is SQTIHQWPATLVQPVGSPLSLECTVEGTSNPNLYWYRQAAGRGLQLLFYSVGIGQISSEVPQNLSASRPQDRQFILSSKKLLLSDSGFYLCAWSGRDEKLFFGSGTQLSVL.

The genes are TRBV28 and TRBJ1-2, with D perhaps TRBD1 (6 bases). The CDR3 sequence is 12 residues long. From germline, CDR1 is MDHEN and CDR2 SYDVKM. The V end was cut by 6 bases, the J end by 9 bases, with 14 bases between. CDR3 nucleotides: TGTGCCAGCAGGTCTTCAGGGGATAGCTACACCTTC. This codes for CASRSSGDSYTF.

The chain uses TRBV10-3 and TRBJ2-7; D is undetermined. CDR3 length: 13 residues. The V end lost 3 bases, the J end lost 2 bases, and 8 bases lay between the germline ends. Germline V lookup: CDR1 ENHRY, CDR2 SYGVKD. The CDR3 DNA sequence: TGTGCCATCAGTGACAGTGAGACCTACGAGCAGTACTTC. Amino acids: CAISDSETYEQYF.